Listed below are T cell receptor beta chains from one sample, sequenced in a study of T-cell memory formation after mild COVID-19. One entry per CDR3 protein, called by TCRdb with MiXCR from the 5' RACE reads. The sample has fewer than 400,000 distinct CDR3 sequences; under 15% are singletons. Sequencing was done on a sample of PBMCs or a T cell subset sorted from them (not recorded which). The receptors stem from a young man who had mild COVID-19 (a few samples of this study predate the infection). Cell type and time point are not known. Each CDR3 is given with its conserved first and last residue.

j_call | v_call | cdr3_aa
TRBJ2-3 | TRBV18 | CASSPGLAGPDTQYF
TRBJ1-6 | TRBV15 | CATSSDRDRGWNYNSPLHF
TRBJ2-3 | TRBV28 | CASSQSGGLTDTQYF
TRBJ1-1 | TRBV5-1 | CASSPGQGTTYTEAFF
TRBJ1-1 | TRBV5-1 | CASSRTGSNTEAFF
TRBJ1-5 | TRBV6-2/TRBV6-3 | CASSYPTGWSNQPQHF
TRBJ2-3 | TRBV4-1 | CASSQELTSTDTQYF
TRBJ2-2 | TRBV5-1 | CASSPGSGGGELFF
TRBJ1-1 | TRBV9 | CASSKTGNLVGAFF
TRBJ2-5 | TRBV5-1 | CASSAAGTGIGETQYF
TRBJ2-7 | TRBV5-1 | CASNPGGFYEQYF
TRBJ1-5 | TRBV7-8 | CASSDPAGPGIPSNQPQHF
TRBJ2-5 | TRBV4-2 | CASSQVTGQGISETQYF
TRBJ1-2 | TRBV25-1 | CASSDLHGAGGGAGYGYTF
TRBJ2-7 | TRBV12-3/TRBV12-4 | CASSFRGNEQYF
TRBJ2-1 | TRBV12-3/TRBV12-4 | CASSSLRRGENYNEQFF
TRBJ2-2 | TRBV29-1 | CSASGTGAGGELFF
TRBJ2-1 | TRBV7-9 | CASSPQRADNEQFF
TRBJ2-2 | TRBV7-6 | CASSNTGTGELFF
TRBJ1-5 | TRBV6-6 | CASSYKAGREEPQHF
TRBJ1-2 | TRBV30 | CAWSVSLNGYTF
TRBJ1-1 | TRBV6-1 | CASSELEVNTEAFF
TRBJ1-2 | TRBV15 | CATSRGSVSEYGYTF
TRBJ2-7 | TRBV4-1 | CASSQDPGIYEQYF
TRBJ2-2 | TRBV3-1 | CASRNLGGSGELFF
TRBJ2-5 | TRBV9 | CASSPGGAETQYF
TRBJ2-1 | TRBV5-6 | CASRGLSNEQFF
TRBJ2-5 | TRBV14 | CASSQELRETQYF
TRBJ2-5 | TRBV20-1 | CSAPLLGSGVTQYF
TRBJ1-1 | TRBV12-3/TRBV12-4 | CAVGAFEGTEAFF
TRBJ2-1 | TRBV7-2 | CASSSGTTLYSSYNEQFF
TRBJ2-6 | TRBV5-5 | CASSLWGQGTGANVLTF
TRBJ2-3 | TRBV7-9 | CASSPLGGGTDTQYF
TRBJ2-2 | TRBV5-1 | CASSIPGGADTGELFF
TRBJ2-2 | TRBV7-3 | CASSLDSTLTGELFF
TRBJ1-4 | TRBV7-9 | CASSSQGGDGEKLFF
TRBJ2-5 | TRBV24-1 | CATSDPGLAGAPEETQYF
TRBJ1-5 | TRBV19 | CASSPVDRPRQPQHF
TRBJ2-3 | TRBV5-1 | CASNMGERDTQYF
TRBJ1-4 | TRBV12-3/TRBV12-4 | CASSSWTEPNEKLFF
TRBJ1-2 | TRBV12-3/TRBV12-4 | CASSLYSSGGYTF
TRBJ2-3 | TRBV7-3 | CASSQDRGRADTQYF
TRBJ2-1 | TRBV9 | CASSSSGSLNEQFF
TRBJ2-1 | TRBV5-4 | CASSSGRVSYNEQFF
TRBJ1-4 | TRBV30 | CAWSRGAGSNEKLFF
TRBJ1-2 | TRBV7-2 | CASSLFTNYGYTF
TRBJ1-2 | TRBV27 | CASSFPDSPPNYGYTF
TRBJ1-1 | TRBV20-1 | CSARSGHPNTEAFF
TRBJ2-1 | TRBV29-1 | CSVGLRDRTWGLSYNEQFF
TRBJ2-5 | TRBV12-3/TRBV12-4 | CASRWDSLIGETQYF
TRBJ1-5 | TRBV7-9 | CASSFLNPDRANQPQHF
TRBJ2-2 | TRBV6-2/TRBV6-3 | CASSWRGRNTGELFF
TRBJ1-5 | TRBV6-1 | CASSGRGTGSQPQHF